This T cell receptor (beta chain) appears in the sequencing data of a study of OX40 agonist ivuxolimab in advanced cancers. Overall study: Head and neck, renal cell, melanoma or hepatocellular carcinoma were the cancers that dose-escalation patients had.

As concerns this clone: Antigen unknown.

Assay: immunoSEQ multiplex PCR; the TCRdb copy retains only in-frame clones and omits some. The sample has some 59,000 clones, about 80% seen once. General study points: Some of the nonresponding patients also showed low levels of normalized T-cell clonal expansion. Expanded peripheral T-cell antigen specificity went undetermined.

Trimming took 1 base from V and 2 from J, leaving 10 bases between them. The CDR3 is 15 residues long. Germline V CDR1 and CDR2: SGHTA, FQGNSA. The receptor comes from an adult with an advanced solid tumor such as melanoma, head and neck, liver or kidney cancer. The source was CD4+ or CD8+ T cells sorted from blood, collected in a trial of the OX40 agonist ivuxolimab. The rearrangement uses TRBV7-2 and TRBJ2-3, with D possibly TRBD1 on 6 matching bases. CDR3 DNA sequence: TGTGCCAGCAGCTTAGAGGGGGTGTCCACAGATACGCAGTATTTT. Translating gives CASSLEGVSTDTQYF.